A selection of T cell receptor beta chains follows, all from one sample in a study of blood T cell repertoires in COVID-19. Some clones are missing from TCRdb's copy, which holds only in-frame ones; the method was immunoSEQ multiplex PCR. The table includes approximately 90,000 clones, 75% to 85% detected once. The sample was peripheral blood. The receptors were gathered from a woman of 80 years or more with acute or convalescent COVID-19. CDR3s include the opening cysteine and the closing phenylalanine or tryptophan. The order of the fields is D gene, V gene, J gene, clone size, CDR3 protein, CDR3 DNA. D genes are given only for firm matches. A row's size may be missing; if present it is once, few, many or a size class.

D: TRBD1
V: TRBV5-1
J: TRBJ2-5
size: .
CDR3: CASSLAGDSPRVTQYF
DNA: TGCGCCAGCAGCTTGGCTGGGGACAGCCCGCGGGTGACCCAGTACTTC

D: .
V: TRBV2
J: TRBJ1-4
size: .
CDR3: CASRLGGLFEKLFF
DNA: TGTGCCAGTCGCCTCGGAGGGCTTTTTGAAAAACTGTTTTTT

D: TRBD2
V: TRBV29-1
J: TRBJ2-3
size: .
CDR3: CSVPSGGATDTQYF
DNA: TGCAGCGTCCCCAGCGGGGGGGCGACAGATACGCAGTATTTT

D: TRBD1
V: TRBV5-6
J: TRBJ1-5
size: .
CDR3: CASGQGVSVDQPQHF
DNA: TGTGCCAGCGGACAGGGGGTCAGCGTGGATCAGCCCCAGCATTTT

D: .
V: TRBV19
J: TRBJ1-6
size: .
CDR3: CASSEAPRNSPLHF
DNA: TGTGCCAGTAGTGAAGCCCCGCGGAATTCACCCCTCCACTTT

D: TRBD2
V: TRBV7-6
J: TRBJ2-1
size: .
CDR3: CASSFGTSGGNSYNEQFF
DNA: TGTGCCAGCAGCTTCGGGACTAGCGGGGGCAACTCCTACAATGAGCAGTTCTTC

D: TRBD1
V: TRBV5-1
J: TRBJ2-3
size: .
CDR3: CASSFDRVTDTQYF
DNA: TGCGCCAGCAGCTTCGACAGGGTGACAGATACGCAGTATTTT

D: .
V: TRBV5-1
J: TRBJ2-7
size: .
CDR3: CASSHWEGGSYEQYF
DNA: TGCGCCAGCAGCCATTGGGAGGGGGGCTCCTACGAGCAGTACTTC

D: .
V: TRBV12-3/TRBV12-4
J: TRBJ2-7
size: .
CDR3: CASSPTRGEQYF
DNA: TGTGCCAGCAGCCCCACCAGAGGCGAGCAGTACTTC

D: .
V: TRBV6-6
J: TRBJ2-5
size: .
CDR3: CASSYASFGVQETQYF
DNA: TGTGCCAGCAGTTACGCGTCTTTCGGAGTACAAGAGACCCAGTACTTC

D: .
V: TRBV5-6
J: TRBJ1-4
size: .
CDR3: CASSRTGRGSEKLFF
DNA: TGTGCCAGCAGCCGGACCGGCAGGGGAAGTGAAAAACTGTTTTTT

D: .
V: TRBV24-1
J: TRBJ2-3
size: few
CDR3: CATSDSRGASASTDTQYF
DNA: TGTGCCACCAGTGATAGCCGGGGGGCTAGCGCTAGCACAGATACGCAGTATTTT

D: .
V: TRBV27
J: TRBJ2-1
size: .
CDR3: CASGNNEQFF
DNA: TGTGCCAGCGGCAACAATGAGCAGTTCTTC

D: .
V: TRBV19
J: TRBJ1-2
size: .
CDR3: CASRAGWQGDYGYTF
DNA: TGTGCCAGTCGGGCAGGGTGGCAAGGGGACTATGGCTACACCTTC

D: TRBD2
V: TRBV5-1
J: TRBJ2-3
size: .
CDR3: CASRTSGEGRSGAQYF
DNA: TGCGCCAGCCGGACTAGCGGCGAAGGGAGGAGTGGGGCGCAGTATTTT

D: .
V: TRBV9
J: TRBJ2-7
size: .
CDR3: CASSKVGEYEQYF
DNA: TGTGCCAGCAGCAAAGTGGGAGAATACGAGCAGTACTTC

D: .
V: TRBV4-1
J: TRBJ1-2
size: .
CDR3: CASSQDRVNGYTF
DNA: TGCGCCAGCAGCCAAGACAGGGTTAATGGCTACACCTTC

D: TRBD2
V: TRBV29-1
J: TRBJ2-3
size: .
CDR3: CSVTVGGLTQYF
DNA: TGCAGCGTTACGGTGGGAGGGCTGACGCAGTATTTT

D: .
V: TRBV9
J: TRBJ1-3
size: few
CDR3: CASSVATGTGNTIYF
DNA: TGTGCCAGCAGCGTAGCTACAGGGACTGGAAACACCATATATTTT

D: TRBD2
V: TRBV11-2
J: TRBJ2-1
size: .
CDR3: CASSQTGLASNEQFF
DNA: TGTGCCAGCAGCCAGACGGGACTAGCCTCCAATGAGCAGTTCTTC

D: .
V: TRBV12-3/TRBV12-4
J: TRBJ1-1
size: .
CDR3: CASSPGYTEAFF
DNA: TGTGCCAGCAGTCCGGGGTACACTGAAGCTTTCTTT

D: .
V: TRBV27
J: TRBJ1-3
size: few
CDR3: CASSHGNTIYF
DNA: TGTGCCAGCAGCCATGGAAACACCATATATTTT

D: .
V: TRBV10-1
J: TRBJ2-5
size: .
CDR3: CASSEPGETQYF
DNA: TGCGCCAGCAGTGAGCCAGGGGAGACCCAGTACTTC

D: TRBD1
V: TRBV4-1
J: TRBJ2-7
size: .
CDR3: CASSPGTGLPEQYF
DNA: TGCGCCAGCAGCCCCGGGACAGGACTCCCAGAGCAGTACTTC

D: TRBD1
V: TRBV5-1
J: TRBJ2-7
size: many
CDR3: CASSRLGQGNYEQYF
DNA: TGCGCCAGCAGCCGCTTAGGACAGGGGAACTACGAGCAGTACTTC

D: .
V: TRBV5-1
J: TRBJ1-1
size: .
CDR3: CASSNGLRDTEAFF
DNA: TGCGCCAGCAGCAACGGACTTCGGGACACTGAAGCTTTCTTT

D: TRBD2
V: TRBV7-8
J: TRBJ2-7
size: .
CDR3: CASSLAGGYEQYF
DNA: TGTGCCAGCAGCTTAGCGGGGGGGTACGAGCAGTACTTC

D: .
V: TRBV19
J: TRBJ2-3
size: .
CDR3: CATNLDPSTDTQYF
DNA: TGTGCCACCAACCTAGATCCTAGCACAGATACGCAGTATTTT

D: .
V: TRBV6-5
J: TRBJ2-3
size: .
CDR3: CGVGGINTDTQYF
DNA: TGTGGGGTAGGGGGAATCAACACAGATACGCAGTATTTT

D: TRBD1
V: TRBV5-6
J: TRBJ2-2
size: .
CDR3: CASSGTGETGELFF
DNA: TGTGCCAGCAGCGGGACAGGGGAAACCGGGGAGCTGTTTTTT

D: TRBD1
V: TRBV5-6
J: TRBJ2-5
size: many
CDR3: CASSFNRGRETQYF
DNA: TGTGCCAGCAGTTTTAACAGGGGGCGCGAGACCCAGTACTTC

D: TRBD1
V: TRBV30
J: TRBJ1-5
size: once
CDR3: CAWSVRGGINQPQHF
DNA: TGTGCCTGGAGTGTACGAGGGGGCATTAATCAGCCCCAGCATTTT

D: .
V: TRBV24-1
J: TRBJ2-7
size: .
CDR3: CATNSGSDRYEQYF
DNA: TGTGCCACCAATAGTGGTAGCGACAGGTACGAGCAGTACTTC

D: TRBD1
V: TRBV4-1
J: TRBJ1-5
size: few
CDR3: CASSQADRDNQPQHF
DNA: TGCGCCAGCAGCCAAGCTGACAGGGATAATCAGCCCCAGCATTTT

D: .
V: TRBV5-1
J: TRBJ2-5
size: .
CDR3: CASSTRQFLETQYF
DNA: TGCGCCAGCAGCACGCGACAGTTCTTAGAGACCCAGTACTTC

D: TRBD2
V: TRBV19
J: TRBJ2-5
size: .
CDR3: CASSMDPRGGQETQYF
DNA: TGTGCCAGTAGTATGGACCCCCGGGGGGGCCAAGAGACCCAGTACTTC

D: TRBD2
V: TRBV9
J: TRBJ2-1
size: .
CDR3: CASSPQLAGGYNEQFF
DNA: TGTGCCAGCAGCCCACAACTAGCGGGGGGGTACAATGAGCAGTTCTTC

D: .
V: TRBV6-5
J: TRBJ2-5
size: .
CDR3: CASRTSGETQYF
DNA: TGTGCCAGCAGAACGAGTGGAGAGACCCAGTACTTC

D: TRBD1
V: TRBV27
J: TRBJ1-2
size: .
CDR3: CASRMGLGQGLGYGYTF
DNA: TGTGCCAGCAGAATGGGATTAGGACAGGGGTTAGGGTATGGCTACACCTTC

D: .
V: TRBV2
J: TRBJ1-1
size: .
CDR3: CASSVVGGNTEAFF
DNA: TGTGCCAGCAGTGTTGTGGGAGGGAATACTGAAGCTTTCTTT

D: .
V: TRBV5-1
J: TRBJ2-7
size: .
CDR3: CASSHQSAGRLQQYF
DNA: TGCGCCAGCAGTCATCAATCGGCGGGGAGGCTCCAGCAGTACTTC